A single sample gave rise to the 11 T cell receptor beta chains below, sequenced in a study of T-cell memory formation after mild COVID-19. MiXCR, applied by TCRdb to the 5' RACE reads, yields one record per CDR3 protein. The repertoire includes approximately 150,000 distinct CDR3 sequences, 6% of them detected once, and approximately 2.2% sits in the top ten. The specimen was PBMCs or a T cell subset sorted from them (not recorded which). Every receptor here comes from an adult woman who had mild COVID-19 (a few samples of this study predate the infection). Cell type and time point are not known.

V usage is TRBV30 and J usage is TRBJ1-6; 9 positions agree with TRBD1. V lost 6 bases to trimming and J lost 7 bases; unmatched junction nucleotides: 13. Germline CDR1 GTSNPN, CDR2 SVGIG (reference sequence). The CDR3 sequence is 16 residues long. The chain's CDR3 is CACRPIPGQGNSPLHF. CDR3 DNA: TGTGCCTGTCGCCCGATCCCGGGACAGGGAAATTCACCCCTCCACTTT.

This clonotype was observed many times. The chain has TRBV7-8 and TRBJ2-2; 10 bases are shared with TRBD2. V lost 2 bases, J lost 0 bases, and 6 bases stayed unmatched. Germline CDR1 is SGHVS and CDR2 is FQNEAQ. CDR3 size: 18 residues. This CDR3 reads CASSLLQREGPNTGELFF. CDR3 in DNA: TGTGCCAGCAGCTTACTTCAGCGGGAGGGCCCGAACACCGGGGAGCTGTTTTTT. Supplemented by reference TRBV7-8 and TRBJ2-2, the full variable domain reads GAGVSQSPRYKVAKRGQDVALRCDPISGHVSLFWYQQALGQGPEFLTYFQNEAQLDKSGLPSDRFFAERPEGSVSTLKIQRTQQEDSAVYLCASSLLQREGPNTGELFFGEGSRLTVL.

This clonotype was recorded at least ten times. The gene calls are TRBV2 and TRBJ2-7; D may be TRBD2 (6 bases). Trimming left V 6 bases short and J 3 bases short, with 18 bases between. Germline lookup yields CDR1 SNHLY and CDR2 FYNNEI. The CDR3 extends over 15 amino acids. This chain's CDR3 is CASSGSRSFNYEQYF. The DNA for the CDR3 is TGTGCCAGCAGCGGGAGCCGATCATTTAACTACGAGCAGTACTTC.

The chain links TRBV4-1 to TRBJ2-1; 7 nucleotides match TRBD2. This CDR3 is built from 16 residues. Germline CDR1 reads MGHRA; CDR2 reads YSYEKL. V gave up 1 base and J gave up 5 bases; unmatched junction bases: 8. CDR3 DNA: TGCGCCAGCAGCCAAGTCGTTGAGGGGACTAACAATGAGCAGTTCTTC. Translated: CASSQVVEGTNNEQFF.

The chain uses TRBV5-1 and TRBJ1-6; the D gene is possibly TRBD1 (5 bases). Trimming cost V 4 bases and J 8 bases, with 16 bases left between them. The CDR3 runs to 15 residues. Germline CDR1 SGHRS, CDR2 YFSETQ. The CDR3 spells CASSNGPGKDSPLHF. In nucleotides, the CDR3 is TGCGCCAGCAGCAATGGCCCAGGGAAGGATTCACCCCTCCACTTT.

This clonotype came up a few times. V gene TRBV9 combines with J gene TRBJ1-3, with 7 positions matching TRBD1. J lost 4 bases, V lost 6 bases, and 4 bases had no gene match. The germline V gene has CDR1 SGDLS and CDR2 YYNGEE. CDR3 length: 13 amino acids. In DNA, the CDR3 is TGTGCCAGCACCGAGGGGGCAGGAAACACCATATATTTT. The encoded protein is CASTEGAGNTIYF.

In its sample, this clonotype was seen many times. This sequence joins TRBV20-1 and TRBJ1-2; the match to TRBD1 covers 8 bases. Germline trimming cut 2 bases from V and 5 bases from J; bases unmatched to any gene: 7. The CDR3 is 14 residues long. The V gene's germline CDR1 is DFQATT and CDR2 SNEGSKA (reference sequence). CDR3 DNA: TGCAGTGCTAGACGACAGGGGATTCGATATGGCTACACCTTC. It translates to CSARRQGIRYGYTF.

This clonotype has at least ten counts. The V and J genes are TRBV7-2 and TRBJ2-5; 11 bases line up with TRBD2. The V segment lost 5 bases and the J segment 4 bases; nucleotides outside the gene matches: 6. CDR1 and CDR2 from the germline V gene are SGHTA and FQGNSA. The CDR3 has 15 residues. CDR3 nucleotides: TGTGCCAGCAGCCCCGATAGCGGGAGGGCAGAGACCCAGTACTTC. Protein: CASSPDSGRAETQYF. The variable domain in full, completed from reference TRBV7-2 and TRBJ2-5, reads GAGVSQSPSNKVTEKGKDVELRCDPISGHTALYWYRQSLGQGLEFLIYFQGNSAPDKSGLPSDRFSAERTGGSVSTLTIQRTQQEDSAVYLCASSPDSGRAETQYFGPGTRLLVL.

This clonotype was recorded many times. V gene TRBV11-2 combines with J gene TRBJ1-1, with unresolved D. This CDR3 is built from 14 residues. CDR1 SGHAT and CDR2 FQNNGV come from the germline V gene. Trimming took off 5 bases at V and 4 bases at J, with 14 bases between the two ends. CDR3 nucleotides: TGTGCCAGCAGCAGAAACCGACCCGGCACTGAAGCTTTCTTT. Translation gives CASSRNRPGTEAFF. Full variable domain (remainder filled in from reference TRBV11-2 and TRBJ1-1): EAGVAQSPRYKIIEKRQSVAFWCNPISGHATLYWYQQILGQGPKLLIQFQNNGVVDDSQLPKDRFSAERLKGVDSTLKIQPAKLEDSAVYLCASSRNRPGTEAFFGQGTRLTVV.

V is TRBV12-3 or TRBV12-4 and J is TRBJ1-5; 10 bases are shared with TRBD1. V dropped 5 bases and J dropped 7; count of bases not matched to a gene: 8. This CDR3 has 15 residues. The CDR3 bases are TGTGCCAGCAGTACCCCGGGACAGGGGACACAGCCCCAGCATTTT. This encodes CASSTPGQGTQPQHF.

This clonotype was picked up many times. This chain uses TRBV5-1 with TRBJ2-5, with TRBD2 identical over 9 bases. Germline V CDR1 and CDR2: SGHRS, YFSETQ. The CDR3 loop spans 16 amino acids. J gave up 1 base and V 4 bases, and 8 bases lay outside the gene matches. CDR3 residues: CASSLGAGGSQETQYF. CDR3 DNA: TGCGCCAGCAGCCTCGGGGCGGGAGGGAGCCAAGAGACCCAGTACTTC.